This TCR beta chain was recorded in a study of blood T cells in healthy people across ages. The study's findings and limits: While age rose, TCR beta diversity per million T cells dropped in a roughly linear way.

With respect to this clonotype: The target antigen is unknown.

A J-beta primer mix and a sample-barcoded 5' primer were used in a second PCR of about 7 to 12 cycles. The template-switch adaptor was a 5' adaptor with 12 random nucleotides. It tagged each cDNA molecule. TCRdb recomputed calls from the 5' RACE reads with MiXCR, one row per CDR3 protein. The table includes some 1,500,000 distinct CDR3 sequences, 35% to 45% detected once. Per sample, a minimum of 7 million PBMCs were isolated. The receptor was isolated from a woman between 18 and 30 years old in good health. Sequencing was done on a sample of blood.

CDR3 sequence (DNA): TGTGCCATACGGGCGAACCTCTCATCGAAGTCTGGAAACACCATATATTTT. Translated, it gives CAIRANLSSKSGNTIYF. The rearrangement uses TRBV10-3 and TRBJ1-3; no clear D. Trimming pared 9 bases from V and 1 base from J, leaving 22 bases between. Germline loops: CDR1 ENHRY, CDR2 SYGVKD. This CDR3 is built from 17 residues.